The rows below give T cell receptor beta chains drawn from one sample of a study of T cell responses to AZD1222 COVID-19 vaccine. Sequencing was performed with immunoSEQ multiplex PCR; in TCRdb, only in-frame clones are kept and a portion is missing. The data show 130,000 or so clones, just under 95% seen once. Specimen: peripheral blood, collected on day 0 of AZD1222 vaccination. All receptors come from an adult in good health. Each CDR3 is given with its conserved first and last residue. The D gene is left open where the match is weak. A clone size is listed for some rows: how often the clone was seen (once, few, many), or a class if it is expanded.

v_call	j_call	d_call	clone_size	cdr3_aa	cdr3_nt
TRBV15	TRBJ1-6	NA	NA	CATSSSQVNSPLHF	TGTGCCACCAGCAGTTCCCAGGTTAATTCACCCCTCCACTTT
TRBV24-1	TRBJ2-1	NA	NA	CATSDPTDNEQFF	TGTGCCACCAGTGACCCGACGGACAATGAGCAGTTCTTC
TRBV12-3/TRBV12-4	TRBJ1-6	NA	NA	CASSLVRSPLHF	TGTGCCAGCAGTTTGGTTCGTTCACCCCTCCACTTT
TRBV28	TRBJ1-2	TRBD1	once	CASGDSSNYGYTF	TGTGCCAGTGGGGACAGCTCTAACTATGGCTACACCTTC
TRBV18	TRBJ2-7	NA	NA	CASSPAVRLREQYF	TGTGCCAGCTCACCAGCTGTTCGCCTCCGGGAGCAGTACTTC
TRBV7-8	TRBJ2-7	NA	NA	CASSLGAGSSYEQYF	TGTGCCAGCAGCTTAGGCGCAGGTAGCTCCTACGAGCAGTACTTC
TRBV7-2	TRBJ2-7	NA	NA	CASSTAGTTTYEQYF	TGTGCCAGCAGCACCGCCGGGACAACCACCTACGAGCAGTACTTC
TRBV7-2	TRBJ2-1	TRBD2	few	CASSLSSGTYNEQFF	TGTGCCAGCAGCCTCTCTAGCGGGACCTACAATGAGCAGTTCTTC
TRBV5-4	TRBJ1-1	NA	once	CASSLFSGTPYTEAFF	TGTGCCAGCAGCTTGTTTTCCGGGACACCCTACACTGAAGCTTTCTTT
TRBV4-1	TRBJ2-5	TRBD1	NA	CASSLDVDRTLGETQYF	TGCGCCAGCAGCCTCGATGTGGACAGGACCCTAGGAGAGACCCAGTACTTC
TRBV4-1	TRBJ2-7	TRBD1	NA	CASSQLQGASYEQYF	TGCGCCAGCAGCCAACTACAGGGGGCGTCCTACGAGCAGTACTTC
TRBV7-9	TRBJ2-5	TRBD2	NA	CASSSPSTREAPETQYF	TGTGCCAGCAGCTCCCCCTCGACCCGGGAGGCGCCGGAGACCCAGTACTTC
TRBV9	TRBJ2-1	TRBD2	once	CASSVGPSGRNEQFF	TGTGCCAGCAGCGTAGGGCCTAGCGGGAGAAATGAGCAGTTCTTC
TRBV28	TRBJ2-7	NA	NA	CASEGYEQYF	TGTGCCAGTGAGGGGTACGAGCAGTACTTC
TRBV28	TRBJ2-7	NA	NA	CASRRTPSYEQYF	TGTGCCAGCCGGAGGACACCTTCCTACGAGCAGTACTTC
TRBV7-2	TRBJ2-7	NA	NA	CASSLRQVYEQYF	TGTGCCAGCAGCTTACGACAGGTTTACGAGCAGTACTTC
TRBV21-1	TRBJ2-7	NA	once	CASSKALFVRELSRSYEQYF	TGTGCCAGCAGCAAAGCGCTTTTTGTAAGGGAGCTCTCCCGCTCCTACGAGCAGTACTTC
TRBV19	TRBJ2-1	TRBD2	NA	CASSRRLAVYNEQFF	TGTGCCAGTAGTAGGCGACTAGCGGTATACAATGAGCAGTTCTTC
TRBV29-1	TRBJ2-1	NA	NA	CSATLEWAQFF	TGCAGCGCGACCTTGGAGTGGGCCCAGTTCTTC
TRBV28	TRBJ1-6	NA	NA	CASSFGQPNSPLHF	TGTGCCAGCAGTTTTGGACAGCCAAATTCACCCCTCCACTTT
TRBV7-9	TRBJ2-3	TRBD1	NA	CASSLDREFSDTQYF	TGTGCCAGCAGCTTGGACAGGGAGTTCTCAGATACGCAGTATTTT
TRBV19	TRBJ2-5	TRBD2	once	CASSNKAGGGIETQYF	TGTGCCAGTAGTAATAAGGCGGGAGGGGGGATAGAGACCCAGTACTTC
TRBV3-1/TRBV3-2	TRBJ2-1	NA	NA	CASSQEVVGREQFF	TGTGCCAGCAGCCAAGAAGTGGTAGGACGGGAGCAGTTCTTC
TRBV5-6	TRBJ1-2	NA	NA	CASRKLGAQANYGYTF	TGTGCCAGCAGAAAGCTTGGGGCACAGGCGAACTATGGCTACACCTTC
TRBV9	TRBJ2-7	NA	NA	CASSVDPSYEQYF	TGTGCCAGCAGCGTTGACCCGAGCTACGAGCAGTACTTC
TRBV13	TRBJ2-1	TRBD2	NA	CASSFKGLAGSYNEQFF	TGTGCCAGCAGCTTCAAGGGACTAGCGGGCTCCTACAATGAGCAGTTCTTC
TRBV7-2	TRBJ2-5	TRBD1	NA	CASSPDRGAETQYF	TGTGCCAGCAGCCCGGACAGGGGAGCCGAGACCCAGTACTTC
TRBV19	TRBJ2-1	TRBD2	NA	CASSMALAGGPGDNEQFF	TGTGCCAGTAGTATGGCGCTAGCGGGAGGGCCGGGAGACAATGAGCAGTTCTTC
TRBV27	TRBJ2-7	TRBD2	NA	CASSHTGTSGRALGEQYF	TGTGCCAGCAGCCACACCGGGACTAGCGGGAGGGCCTTGGGTGAGCAGTACTTC
TRBV7-8	TRBJ2-7	TRBD2	NA	CASSLRREGNSYEQYF	TGTGCCAGCAGCTTACGGAGGGAGGGGAACTCCTACGAGCAGTACTTC
TRBV7-9	TRBJ1-2	NA	NA	CASSLDGNYGYTF	TGTGCCAGCAGCTTAGATGGGAACTATGGCTACACCTTC
TRBV6-2/TRBV6-3	TRBJ2-7	TRBD2	NA	CASSRTSGIYEQYF	TGTGCCAGCAGTCGGACTAGCGGGATTTACGAGCAGTACTTC
TRBV6-4	TRBJ1-1	NA	NA	CASSVQGGDTEAFF	TGTGCCAGCAGTGTACAGGGTGGGGACACTGAAGCTTTCTTT
TRBV6-2/TRBV6-3	TRBJ2-3	NA	NA	CASSTGSTDTQYF	TGTGCCAGCAGCACCGGATCCACAGATACGCAGTATTTT
TRBV27	TRBJ1-6	NA	NA	CASSLRAGAYNSPLHF	TGTGCCAGCAGTTTAAGGGCAGGGGCCTATAATTCACCCCTCCACTTT
TRBV9	TRBJ2-1	NA	once	CASSVGYNEQFF	TGTGCCAGCAGCGTCGGTTACAATGAGCAGTTCTTC
TRBV7-2	TRBJ2-2	NA	NA	CASSLAPAGNTGELFF	TGTGCCAGCAGCTTAGCTCCGGCAGGGAACACCGGGGAGCTGTTTTTT
TRBV7-6	TRBJ2-6	NA	NA	CATATLSGANVLTF	TGTGCCACCGCCACTCTCTCTGGGGCCAACGTCCTGACTTTC
TRBV28	TRBJ1-4	TRBD1	NA	CATVPGQALNEKLFF	TGTGCCACCGTCCCGGGACAGGCACTTAATGAAAAACTGTTTTTT
TRBV5-4	TRBJ1-1	TRBD1	NA	CASVDRGNTEAFF	TGTGCCAGCGTCGACAGGGGGAACACTGAAGCTTTCTTT
TRBV9	TRBJ1-5	NA	NA	CASSPTGKNQPQHF	TGTGCCAGCAGCCCCACAGGGAAAAATCAGCCCCAGCATTTT
TRBV20-1	TRBJ2-1	NA	NA	CTPRYGSEQFF	TGCACCCCCCGGTACGGCAGCGAGCAGTTCTTC
TRBV18	TRBJ2-7	NA	NA	CASSPVRAGRGEQYF	TGTGCCAGCTCACCAGTTCGGGCAGGCCGGGGCGAGCAGTACTTC
TRBV11-2	TRBJ1-1	NA	NA	CASSLYGSNTEAFF	TGTGCCAGCAGCTTATATGGTTCTAACACTGAAGCTTTCTTT
TRBV7-9	TRBJ2-3	NA	NA	CASSWSGRTDTQYF	TGTGCCAGCAGCTGGAGCGGCCGCACAGATACGCAGTATTTT
TRBV9	TRBJ2-5	TRBD2	once	CASSPGTSGIKTQYF	TGTGCCAGCAGCCCCGGGACTAGCGGGATTAAGACCCAGTACTTC
TRBV3-1/TRBV3-2	TRBJ1-1	NA	few	CASSPAQRTEAFF	TGTGCCAGCAGCCCCGCGCAGAGGACTGAAGCTTTCTTT
TRBV7-8	TRBJ1-4	NA	NA	CASSYRRGATNEKLFF	TGTGCCAGCAGCTACCGGCGGGGGGCAACTAATGAAAAACTGTTTTTT